The clone carrying this T cell receptor beta chain was recorded many times. This sample stems from a study of regulatory T cells in long-lasting Graves disease. The V and J ends lost 5 bases and 6 bases, in that order; junction bases with no gene match: 12. The length of the CDR3 is 15 residues. Germline V CDR1 and CDR2: MNHNS, SASEGT. The time point was: newly diagnosed GD, antithyroid drugs for less than 3 months. RNA from PBMCs was the source of the TCR library. Building the TCR beta libraries relied on iRepertoire HTBI primers, and CDR3 regions underwent Arm-PCR. TCRdb recomputed calls from the multiplex PCR reads with MiXCR, one row per CDR3 protein. This sample carries some 410,000 distinct CDR3 sequences, around 17% of them seen once, and the ten largest clones take approximately 11%. The data also belong to a second study, concerning T cells in Graves' hyperthyroidism and ophthalmopathy.

This receptor was taken from a young woman with Graves disease. This specimen was peripheral blood mononuclear cells (PBMCs), taken at new diagnosis, from a patient treated with antithyroid drugs. The gene calls are TRBV6-1 and TRBJ2-7, with 8 bases that match TRBD2. CDR3 region: CASSRDTTSGGEQYF. The CDR3 DNA is TGTGCCAGCAGTCGTGACACAACTAGCGGAGGCGAGCAGTACTTC.